This record looks at one TCR beta chain sequence and its context. Antigen specificity is unknown. The source of the sample is a study of early T cells in non-severe SARS-CoV-2 infection. Looked up from germline, CDR1 is KGHSH and CDR2 is LQKENI. The length of the CDR3 is 17 residues. V was clipped by 1 base and J by 4 bases; unmatched bases: 2. In the library, individual cDNA molecules carried attached unique molecular identifiers. TCRdb called the 5' RACE reads again in MiXCR, with one record for every CDR3 protein. The repertoire holds about 60,000 distinct CDR3 sequences, with just under 9% as singletons. Study-level points and caveats: Database matching using VDJdb favored anti-spike CD8 responses, with private and CD4 specificities left missing.

The sequence came from an adult who was a healthcare worker with PCR-confirmed SARS-CoV-2 infection or an uninfected control (not recorded which). This chain connects TRBV18 to TRBJ2-1, with 15 bases lining up with TRBD2. Sequenced sample: whole blood. The CDR3 bases are TGTGCCAGCTCACCACGGGGGACTAGCGGGAGGTACAATGAGCAGTTCTTC. Translated, it gives CASSPRGTSGRYNEQFF. Using reference TRBV18 and TRBJ2-1 for the parts outside the CDR3, the full variable domain is NAGVMQNPRHLVRRRGQEARLRCSPMKGHSHVYWYRQLPEEGLKFMVYLQKENIIDESGMPKERFSAEFPKEGPSILRIQQVVRGDSAAYFCASSPRGTSGRYNEQFFGPGTRLTVL.